This T cell receptor beta chain was identified in a study of T cell clones after liver transplantation (dated by TCRdb to between 2018 and 2021). About the study as a whole: The samples were obtained from ITN030ST, a randomized trial that attempted immunosuppression withdrawal within 2 years after liver transplantation. Donor-reactive T cell clones were identified by TCRbeta sequencing after a pre-transplant mixed lymphocyte reaction and then tracked in post-transplant blood. As an antigen-independent comparator for the donor-reactive sequences, third party-reactive TCRbeta sequences from pre-transplant MLRs were identified as well. Three of the eight recipients were HCV-positive; the others were transplanted for non-autoimmune, non-viral indications. Subjects received no induction therapy and standard immunosuppression until randomization at 12-24 months post-transplant. Tolerance was defined as complete withdrawal of immunosuppression for at least one year without a rise in liver enzymes beyond twice the upper limit of normal. Blood samples were collected pre-transplant, then pre-randomization ahead of withdrawal, and finally post-randomization once withdrawal had either been completed or failed. The studied cohort comprised 8 liver transplant recipients, 3 classified as tolerant and 5 as non-tolerant.

About this clone: It lacks a known antigen. Per-base qualities were not stored, and no clone one base away is much larger.

High-throughput TCRbeta CDR3 sequencing of frozen genomic DNA was performed by immunoSEQ, with PCR amplification, mapping, bias correction and internal controls included. The study's own analysis went as follows. Productive rearrangements were retained, and unique TCRbeta sequences were defined by the CDR3 nucleotide sequence together with the V and J gene. A sequence counted as donor-reactive only if the sequence showed at least 5-fold expansion in CFSE-low cells compared with unstimulated pre-transplant cells and had a frequency of at least 0.01%. To ensure at least 90% detection power, minimum frequency thresholds were set for each subject based on that subject's lowest-template unstimulated sample. Jensen-Shannon divergence between the top 1000 TCRbeta sequences post- versus pre-transplant served as the measure of repertoire turnover. Changes in detection of donor-reactive sequences were assessed with two-sided Fisher's exact tests. Imported from immuneACCESS, the table was reduced by TCRdb to in-frame sequences with V and J called. These copies leave out some clones; in studies compared against another copy, an unresolved V gene accounts for under half, and the cause of the remainder is not known. V, J and clone size reflect that table, while D and trimming were determined from the DNA. Across this sample there are tens of thousands of clones, with over 60% seen only once. The ten largest clones add up to 7.5% to 10% of the sample.

Thawed unstimulated PBMCs were stained for CD3, CD4 and CD8 and FACS-sorted into CD3+CD4+ and CD3+CD8+ populations. Each of the 8 studied subjects was randomized to immunosuppression withdrawal. The Qiagen DNeasy Blood and Tissue Kit was used for isolation of genomic DNA. At the junction V is shortened by 2 bases and J by 7 bases, with 12 bases in between. The germline V gene yields SGHAT for CDR1 and FQNNGV for CDR2. The CDR3 holds 15 amino acids from the cysteine to the phenylalanine. Of all the DNA, just the CDR3 is kept, 45 bases in frame from base 1. What the work shows at the level of the full study, not this receptor alone: Since no allograft tissue specimens were available, donor-reactive T cells may have migrated into the graft instead of being deleted. When repertoire turnover was taken into account, detection of donor-reactive sequences was significantly reduced in 7 of 8 subjects for CD4 and in 8 of 8 subjects for CD8. In 5 of 8 subjects, circulating donor-reactive CD4 TCRbeta sequences decreased significantly after transplant, regardless of tolerance or HCV status. The decline in donor-reactive sequences exceeded the decline in third party-reactive sequences, suggesting partial antigen-specific deletion that was unrelated to withdrawal success. The conclusions were considered preliminary, being limited by small, heterogeneous patient numbers and non-standardized post-transplant time points. Low numbers of available donor cells limited the measurable donor-reactive repertoire in a couple of subjects.

The sequence came from a human patient who received a liver transplant. Post transplant, some T cells may arise from the graft donor. The rearranged segments are TRBV11-2 and TRBJ1-6; D gene: possibly TRBD1, on 5 matching bases. Material: CD4+ T cells from blood, obtained at the 22-month timepoint. The CDR3 reads as follows: CASSLSGTRNSPLHF. Here is the DNA: TGTGCCAGCAGCTTATCAGGGACGAGAAATTCACCCCTCCACTTT.